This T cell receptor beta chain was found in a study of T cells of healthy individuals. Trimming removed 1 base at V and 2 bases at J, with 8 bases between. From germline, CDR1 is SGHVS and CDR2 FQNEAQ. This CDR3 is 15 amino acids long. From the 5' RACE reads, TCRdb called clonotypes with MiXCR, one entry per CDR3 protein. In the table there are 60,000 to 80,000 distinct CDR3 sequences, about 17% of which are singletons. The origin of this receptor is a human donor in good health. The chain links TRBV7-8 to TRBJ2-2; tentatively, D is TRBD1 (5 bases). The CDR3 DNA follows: TGTGCCAGCAGCTTAGGACAGTCAAACACCGGGGAGCTGTTTTTT. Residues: CASSLGQSNTGELFF.